The present T cell receptor beta chain was sequenced within a study of blood T cell repertoires in COVID-19. Study-wide background: Samples taken during acute and convalescent COVID-19 were collected in the United States, Italy and Spain.

Participants were aged about 18 to 89 years from roughly 26 US areas. Donors were grouped by their self-reported clinical history. CDR3 length: 18 residues. The V end was cut by 1 base, the J end by 0 bases, with 15 bases between. Germline CDR1 reads LGHNA; CDR2 reads YSLEER. Sequenced by immunoSEQ multiplex PCR; TCRdb stores in-frame clones only, minus some. The sample comprises some 410,000 clones, roughly 90% of which are singletons, and around 0.97% rests with the top ten. Material: PBMCs or T cells enriched from blood (not recorded which). V and J are TRBV4-3 and TRBJ2-2; TRBD2 might be the D (6 bases). This receptor was taken from a woman aged 25 to 39 with acute COVID-19. CDR3: CASSQGGVAEANTGELFF. CDR3 nucleotides: TGCGCCAGCAGCCAAGGAGGGGTAGCGGAGGCGAACACCGGGGAGCTGTTTTTT.